This paragraph covers one TCR beta chain sequence. The sample is drawn from a study of cytomegalovirus exposure and HLA in healthy donors. Sequencing used immunoSEQ multiplex PCR; TCRdb keeps in-frame clones, though not all of them. The table lists tens of thousands of clones, 91% of them singletons, with 3.1% in the top ten. The sequenced sample was PBMCs. The TCR was taken from a man younger than 35 in good health and CMV-seronegative.

The CDR3, as DNA: TGTGCCTGGAGTGACCACATGGGCAATCAGCCCCAGCATTTT. Residues: CAWSDHMGNQPQHF. The chain uses TRBV30 and TRBJ1-5; the D is unclear. V dropped 1 base and J dropped 2 bases, with 9 bases sitting between them. This CDR3 spans 14 amino acids. Germline CDR1 reads GTSNPN; CDR2 reads SVGIG (reference sequence). The entire variable domain, with the rest obtained from reference TRBV30 and TRBJ1-5, is as follows: SQTIHQWPATLVQPVGSPLSLECTVEGTSNPNLYWYRQAAGRGLQLLFYSVGIGQISSEVPQNLSASRPQDRQFILSSKKLLLSDSGFYLCAWSDHMGNQPQHFGDGTRLSIL.